This is a list of T cell receptor beta chains from one sample in a study of OX40 agonist ivuxolimab in advanced cancers. Clones were read by immunoSEQ multiplex PCR, and TCRdb kept only the in-frame ones, dropping some. Of fewer than 90,000 clones detected, less than 95% appear once; the ten largest clones hold 1.5% to 2%. The specimen was CD4+ or CD8+ T cells sorted from blood, collected in a trial of the OX40 agonist ivuxolimab. Source of these receptors: an adult with an advanced solid tumor such as melanoma, head and neck, liver or kidney cancer. CDR3s include the opening cysteine and the closing phenylalanine or tryptophan. The D gene is left open where the match is weak. Clone size is shown for a subset of rows, as once, few, many or a class of expanded clone.

-,TRBV5-1,TRBD1,TRBJ2-3,CASSLRTGGTDTQYF,TGCGCCAGCAGCTTGAGGACAGGGGGTACAGATACGCAGTATTTT
once,TRBV28,-,TRBJ2-3,CASSVSTDTQYF,TGTGCCAGTTCGGTCAGCACAGATACGCAGTATTTT
-,TRBV4-1,TRBD2,TRBJ2-3,CASSLSLGREVRDTQYF,TGCGCCAGCAGCCTGAGTCTCGGGCGGGAGGTGAGAGATACGCAGTATTTT
-,TRBV7-9,TRBD1,TRBJ2-5,CASSPTGTGNKETQYF,TGTGCCAGCAGTCCAACCGGGACAGGGAATAAAGAGACCCAGTACTTC
-,TRBV28,-,TRBJ1-1,CASSRGGIRGSTEAFF,TGTGCCAGCAGTCGTGGGGGGATTCGAGGGAGCACTGAAGCTTTCTTT
-,TRBV4-2,-,TRBJ2-5,CASSQDLIQETQYF,TGTGCCAGCAGCCAAGATTTAATCCAAGAGACCCAGTACTTC
-,TRBV27,-,TRBJ1-3,CASSLRGRADSGNTIYF,TGTGCCAGCAGTTTACGGGGCAGGGCAGACTCTGGAAACACCATATATTTT
-,TRBV28,TRBD1,TRBJ2-3,CASSTGTGVMVTQYF,TGTGCCAGCAGTACCGGGACAGGGGTCATGGTTACGCAGTATTTT
-,TRBV2,-,TRBJ2-3,CASTQVTDTQYF,TGTGCCAGCACTCAAGTCACGGATACGCAGTATTTT
-,TRBV5-1,-,TRBJ2-6,CASSSQSSGANVLTF,TGCGCCAGCAGCAGTCAGAGCTCTGGGGCCAACGTCCTGACTTTC
-,TRBV28,-,TRBJ1-2,CASSWYREDGYTF,TGTGCCAGCAGTTGGTACAGGGAGGACGGCTACACCTTC
-,TRBV5-5,-,TRBJ2-6,CASWDMRGANVLTF,TGTGCCAGCTGGGACATGCGTGGGGCCAACGTCCTGACTTTC
-,TRBV5-1,TRBD1,TRBJ2-6,CASSPTGQVGANVLTF,TGCGCCAGCAGCCCTACTGGACAGGTTGGAGCCAACGTCCTGACTTTC
-,TRBV5-1,TRBD2,TRBJ2-3,CASRREGTDTQYF,TGCGCCAGCAGGAGGGAGGGAACAGATACGCAGTATTTT
-,TRBV29-1,TRBD2,TRBJ2-1,CSVVGGSSYNEQFF,TGCAGCGTTGTAGGCGGGAGCTCCTACAATGAGCAGTTCTTC
-,TRBV7-2,-,TRBJ2-2,CASSSQPLGELFF,TGTGCCAGCAGCTCACAGCCCCTGGGGGAGCTGTTTTTT
-,TRBV27,-,TRBJ2-5,CASSSPSRKETQYF,TGTGCCAGCAGTTCCCCCTCGAGGAAGGAGACCCAGTACTTC
-,TRBV18,-,TRBJ2-6,CASSPLARPSGANVLTF,TGTGCCAGCTCACCATTAGCTCGACCCTCTGGGGCCAACGTCCTGACTTTC
-,TRBV19,-,TRBJ2-1,CASSVATGTLSSYNEQFF,TGTGCCAGTAGTGTAGCAACAGGGACTCTGAGCTCCTACAATGAGCAGTTCTTC
-,TRBV5-6,TRBD2,TRBJ2-1,CASSVGLAGVGAYNEQFF,TGTGCCAGCAGCGTAGGACTAGCGGGAGTTGGCGCCTACAATGAGCAGTTCTTC
once,TRBV6-1,-,TRBJ2-3,CASSAPGRGETDTQYF,TGTGCCAGCAGTGCTCCGGGGAGGGGGGAGACAGATACGCAGTATTTT
-,TRBV5-5,-,TRBJ1-4,CASSSRDRNEKLFF,TGTGCCAGCAGCTCCCGGGACCGTAATGAAAAACTGTTTTTT
-,TRBV5-8,-,TRBJ2-7,CASFLLLEQYF,TGTGCCAGCTTCCTTCTCCTCGAGCAGTACTTC
once,TRBV2,TRBD1,TRBJ2-5,CASLRQGLGETQYF,TGTGCCAGCCTTCGACAGGGTTTGGGGGAGACCCAGTACTTC
-,TRBV7-3,-,TRBJ2-1,CASSFSGGGYNEQFF,TGTGCCAGCAGCTTCAGCGGAGGAGGGTACAATGAGCAGTTCTTC
-,TRBV6-1,-,TRBJ1-3,CASSSNSPGNTIYF,TGTGCCAGCAGTTCAAACAGTCCTGGAAACACCATATATTTT
-,TRBV29-1,TRBD2,TRBJ2-1,CSAMGLAGGQEFF,TGCAGCGCAATGGGACTAGCGGGAGGGCAGGAGTTCTTC
-,TRBV5-1,TRBD2,TRBJ2-5,CASSSQGLAGETQYF,TGCGCCAGCAGTTCCCAGGGACTAGCGGGAGAGACCCAGTACTTC
-,TRBV19,-,TRBJ1-1,CASSITGTGTEAFF,TGTGCCAGTAGTATAACAGGGACGGGCACTGAAGCTTTCTTT
-,TRBV6-1,-,TRBJ1-1,CASSRGLSGNTEAFF,TGTGCCAGCAGTCGGGGGCTGAGTGGGAACACTGAAGCTTTCTTT
-,TRBV7-9,TRBD1,TRBJ1-4,CASSTGQGAYEKLFF,TGTGCCAGCAGCACCGGACAGGGGGCGTATGAAAAACTGTTTTTT
-,TRBV5-1,-,TRBJ1-1,CASSLGSLGLNTEAFF,TGCGCCAGCAGCTTGGGCTCGTTAGGGTTGAACACTGAAGCTTTCTTT
-,TRBV5-4,-,TRBJ2-5,CASSNRDNQETQYF,TGTGCCAGCAGCAACCGGGACAACCAAGAGACCCAGTACTTC
-,TRBV7-6,-,TRBJ2-3,CASSSYGAGVTDTQYF,TGTGCCAGCAGCTCCTACGGGGCAGGGGTGACAGATACGCAGTATTTT
-,TRBV1,-,TRBJ2-3,CTSRFPGTSGIEGSTDTQYF,TGCACCAGCAGATTCCCCGGGACTAGCGGGATTGAGGGAAGCACAGATACGCAGTATTTT
-,TRBV5-6,-,TRBJ2-3,CASSWDPGTGVGDTQYF,TGTGCCAGCAGCTGGGACCCCGGGACGGGGGTTGGGGATACGCAGTATTTT
-,TRBV6-5,TRBD1,TRBJ1-1,CASSPQGASEAFF,TGTGCCAGCAGCCCCCAGGGGGCTAGCGAAGCTTTCTTT
-,TRBV23-1,-,TRBJ1-5,CASSQVGVRVGGDQPQHF,TGCGCCAGCAGTCAGGTGGGGGTGAGGGTCGGTGGAGATCAGCCCCAGCATTTT
-,TRBV2,TRBD1,TRBJ2-7,CASSDRTGSGEQYF,TGTGCCAGCAGTGACCGGACAGGGAGCGGCGAGCAGTACTTC
-,TRBV28,TRBD1,TRBJ2-7,CASRKQFKTGVPEQYF,TGTGCCAGCAGAAAACAGTTCAAGACAGGGGTTCCCGAGCAGTACTTC
-,TRBV9,-,TRBJ1-3,CASSVDGNTIYF,TGTGCCAGCAGCGTAGACGGAAACACCATATATTTT
-,TRBV10-3,-,TRBJ2-1,CAISIGGPDEQFF,TGTGCCATCAGTATTGGAGGGCCAGACGAGCAGTTCTTC
-,TRBV6-6,-,TRBJ1-2,CASSPGGGAYGYTF,TGTGCCAGCAGTCCCGGGGGAGGGGCCTATGGCTACACCTTC
once,TRBV18,-,TRBJ1-5,CASSQQASNQPQHF,TGTGCCAGCTCACAACAGGCTAGCAATCAGCCCCAGCATTTT
-,TRBV6-1,-,TRBJ1-1,CASSRRVAPEAFF,TGTGCCAGCAGCCGCAGAGTGGCCCCGGAAGCTTTCTTT
-,TRBV10-3,-,TRBJ2-1,CAIRLTGDSYNEQFF,TGTGCCATCAGACTAACGGGCGATTCCTACAATGAGCAGTTCTTC
-,TRBV19,-,TRBJ2-2,CATRWGATNTGELFF,TGTGCCACCAGATGGGGGGCGACGAACACCGGGGAGCTGTTTTTT
-,TRBV10-3,-,TRBJ2-2,CAISPALGLGTGELFF,TGTGCCATCAGCCCCGCATTAGGGCTGGGCACCGGGGAGCTGTTTTTT
-,TRBV30,-,TRBJ2-7,CAWSVPPRGTYEQYF,TGTGCCTGGAGTGTACCCCCACGGGGGACCTACGAGCAGTACTTC
-,TRBV6-1,TRBD1,TRBJ1-5,CASNRDRDQPQHF,TGTGCCAGCAATCGGGACAGAGATCAGCCCCAGCATTTT
-,TRBV28,-,TRBJ2-7,CASSAGTHSYEQYF,TGTGCCAGCAGTGCCGGGACTCACTCCTACGAGCAGTACTTC
-,TRBV28,-,TRBJ1-4,CASSLYRAGSEKLFF,TGTGCCAGCAGTTTGTACAGGGCCGGGAGTGAAAAACTGTTTTTT
-,TRBV7-2,TRBD1,TRBJ2-7,CASSLDRGYEQYF,TGTGCCAGCAGCTTGGACAGGGGCTACGAGCAGTACTTC
-,TRBV11-3,TRBD2,TRBJ2-1,CASSRKGVAGVNEQFF,TGTGCCAGCAGCCGAAAGGGAGTAGCGGGAGTCAATGAGCAGTTCTTC
-,TRBV5-1,-,TRBJ1-4,CASGPLGAANEKLFF,TGCGCCAGCGGCCCGTTGGGGGCGGCTAATGAAAAACTGTTTTTT
-,TRBV30,TRBD1,TRBJ1-6,CAWSPGGHSPLHF,TGTGCCTGGAGTCCAGGGGGGCATTCACCCCTCCACTTT